This entry describes one T cell receptor (beta chain). One entry per CDR3 protein results from TCRdb running MiXCR on the reads. The sample yields roughly 500,000 distinct CDR3 sequences, about 15% seen once. The record originates from a study of T cell repertoires in cytomegalovirus infection. Turning to the study itself: Public TCR beta signatures marked donors with CMV infection and the matching HLA.

Germline CDR1 and CDR2: KGHSH and LQKENI. This CDR3 is 17 amino acids long. V dropped 6 bases and J dropped 0; count of bases not matched to a gene: 9. J is TRBJ2-3 and V is TRBV18, with 10 bases fitting TRBD2. The receptor was derived from a human donor in good health (CMV status not recorded). Some clones in this sample may be carry-over from other donors' samples. The sequencing input was CD8+ T cells from PBMCs. The CDR3 coding sequence is TGTGCCAGCTCCGGACTAGCGGAAAAAGCTAGCACAGATACGCAGTATTTT. It is translated as CASSGLAEKASTDTQYF.